The text below deals with one T cell receptor (beta chain). Its antigen has not been determined. No much larger clone exists at a distance of one base, and base qualities are not known. To identify antigen-specific CD4+ T cell clonotypes by their expansion, the ViraFEST assay first stimulated PBMC with viral peptide pools and then applied TCR sequencing. After about 10 days of culture, CD4+ T cells were isolated with the EasySep CD4+ T cell isolation kit. PCR-confirmed SARS-CoV-2 infection had occurred in convalescent patients between March and December 2020, before the Alpha, Beta and Delta variants emerged in the United States. Each participant got two doses of an mRNA SARS-CoV-2 vaccine, either BNT162b2 or mRNA-1273. Some 2 million PBMC per well were cultured in IMDM with roughly 5% human AB serum, 10 IU/ml IL-2 and gentamicin, plus 10 ug/ml peptides. Half of the culture medium was replaced with fresh IL-2-containing medium on days 3 and 7. Unless noted otherwise, every peptide stimulation condition was cultured in triplicate wells. Using Ficoll-Paque Plus gradient centrifugation, PBMC were separated from whole blood and then either used fresh or cryopreserved at -140C. Overlapping peptide pools spanned the spike proteins of SARS-CoV-2 and the common cold coronaviruses HCoV-NL63, HCoV-OC43 and HCoV-229E. Genomic DNA was extracted from cultured CD4+ T cells with the QIAamp micro DNA kit.

From the cysteine through the phenylalanine, the CDR3 covers 20 amino acids. Kept here is only the CDR3 DNA, which spans 60 bases and is read in frame from base 1. From V the trimming removes 2 bases and from J it removes 3 bases, while the gene matches leave 14 bases of the junction unaccounted for. The germline V gene gives CDR1 as LGHNA and CDR2 as YNFKEQ. Library preparation used the immunoSEQ multiplex PCR assay. DNA from the cultured and isolated CD4+ T cells underwent TCR beta CDR3 sequencing. In the original analysis: Non-productive TCR sequences were discarded, and reads were trimmed to the CDR3 region, with only CDR3s of 7 or more amino acids retained. Antigen-specific clonotypes were identified using the MANAFEST web app by comparison of expansion in peptide wells against reference cultures. To count as positive, a clone had to show expansion at FDR<0.05 compared with the reference and with all other wells, an odds ratio above 5, and a frequency above 0.1% in two replicate wells. A clonotype was defined as cross-reactive if the clonotype was significantly expanded both in SARS-CoV-2 spike wells and in at least one common cold coronavirus spike condition. Levenshtein distance calculated with the stringdist R package was used to assess CDR3 similarity, and unrooted trees were constructed with ape in R 3.6.1. Held by TCRdb, this immuneACCESS table contains in-frame sequences only and omits some clones. Under half of the omission traces to an unresolved V gene where checked; the cause of the rest is unknown. V and J calls and clone size are those listed in that table; D and trimming were worked out from the DNA. A total of 15,000 or so clones appear in this sample, roughly 75% of them only once. Jointly, the top ten make up around 17% of the sample.

These data come from a study of vaccination effects on CD4 cells after COVID-19 (dated by TCRdb to the early 2020s). Regarding the study in general: After vaccination, three convalescent patients were sampled both early (day +14) and late (day +241, +227, +161 respectively). The full study included around ten COVID-19 convalescent patients and a handful of SARS-CoV-2-naive healthy vaccine recipients. Post-vaccine samples across the study were collected a median of 72 days after the second dose, with a range of 14 to 241. SARS-CoV-2 spike-specific CD4+ TCR repertoires from before and after mRNA vaccination were compared in COVID-19 convalescent patients and in infection-naive vaccine recipients. Cultures from other donors in the study were sequenced using the Oncomine TCR Beta short-read assay on an Illumina iSeq 100.

The study at large found these results: Marked clonal contraction was observed in both infection-induced and vaccine-induced clones at late post-vaccination timepoints, consistent with waning T cell responses. For convalescent patients, new clones induced by the vaccine made up most of the post-vaccine spike-reactive repertoire, and these new clones were largely distinct from the clones induced by infection. The study was limited by a small number of convalescent patients and lacked early post-infection timepoints.

This chain is built from TRBV4-2 and TRBJ2-6; 9 central nucleotides agree with TRBD2. Source: CD4+ T cells from PBMCs cultured with SARS-CoV-2 spike peptides, taken after COVID-19 vaccination. This sample's cell subset or site label indicates: SARS-CoV-2 spike overlapping peptide pool stimulation. This TCR derives from a human donor who had a prior SARS-CoV-2 infection. The DNA sequence follows: TGTGCCAGCAGCCAAACCGAGGGAGCGGGAGGATTGAATGGGGCCAACGTCCTGACTTTC. Its protein product is CASSQTEGAGGLNGANVLTF.